What follows are 28 T cell receptor beta chains derived from one specimen sequenced in a study of blood T cell repertoires in COVID-19. This table comes from immunoSEQ multiplex PCR, and its TCRdb copy is limited to in-frame clones, with some not included. In the table there are about 44,000 clones, roughly 84% of which are singletons. The sequenced sample was peripheral blood. These receptors originate from a woman aged 70-85 years with acute or convalescent COVID-19.

The chain combines TRBV6-5 with TRBJ1-2; 10 bases match TRBD1. Germline loops: CDR1 MNHEY, CDR2 SVGAGI. V lost 6 bases to trimming and J lost 8 bases; unmatched junction nucleotides: 12. The CDR3 has 15 residues. The CDR3 loop reads CASSPGTGDVIGYTF. The CDR3 coding sequence is TGTGCCAGCAGCCCCGGGACAGGGGATGTTATAGGCTACACCTTC.

The genes are TRBV20-1 and TRBJ2-1, with a weak D call TRBD1 (5 bases). Germline CDR1 is DFQATT and CDR2 is SNEGSKA (reference sequence). V was shortened by 3 bases and J by 2 bases, with 8 bases between the two germline ends. The CDR3 has 13 amino acids. The CDR3 is CSASQGPYNEQFF. CDR3 coding DNA: TGCAGTGCTAGTCAGGGTCCCTACAATGAGCAGTTCTTC.

This chain connects TRBV6-5 to TRBJ2-2, with unresolved D. CDR3 length: 15 amino acids. Germline lookup yields CDR1 MNHEY and CDR2 SVGAGI. Trimming took off 0 bases at V and 4 bases at J, with 9 bases between the two ends. In DNA form, the CDR3 reads TGTGCCAGCAGTTACTCTTTATCCCGCACCGGGGAGCTGTTTTTT. This encodes CASSYSLSRTGELFF.

This chain connects TRBV5-8 to TRBJ1-4; unclear D gene. The germline V gene encodes CDR1 SGHTS and CDR2 YDEGEE. The CDR3 has 14 residues. V was pared by 0 bases and J by 0 bases, with 3 bases between. The CDR3 region has the DNA TGTGCCAGCAGCTTGGCTGCAACTAATGAAAAACTGTTTTTT. It yields the protein CASSLAATNEKLFF.

V and J are TRBV14 and TRBJ1-1; no firm D call. Trimming shortened V by 2 bases and J by 0 bases, and 10 bases separated the two germline ends. The CDR3 totals 15 residues. In germline, CDR1 is SGHDN, CDR2 FVKESK. In nucleotides, the CDR3 is TGTGCCAGCAGCCAACAGGTGGTAATGAACACTGAAGCTTTCTTT. Its translation is CASSQQVVMNTEAFF. The complete variable domain, with remaining parts taken from reference TRBV14 and TRBJ1-1, reads EAGVTQFPSHSVIEKGQTVTLRCDPISGHDNLYWYRRVMGKEIKFLLHFVKESKQDESGMPNNRFLAERTGGTYSTLKVQPAELEDSGVYFCASSQQVVMNTEAFFGQGTRLTVV.

This chain uses TRBV28 with TRBJ2-5; 7 nucleotides align to TRBD2. The CDR3 totals 16 residues. Looked up from germline, CDR1 is MDHEN and CDR2 is SYDVKM. Trimming cost V 5 bases and J 5 bases; bases outside gene matches: 14. The CDR3 spells CASSPARGGLVETQYF. CDR3 sequence (DNA): TGTGCCAGCAGTCCCGCCCGGGGTGGACTAGTGGAGACCCAGTACTTC.

This chain uses TRBV14 with TRBJ1-3; perhaps TRBD1 as D (5 bases). The CDR3 has 16 amino acids. The germline V gene has CDR1 SGHDN and CDR2 FVKESK. Trimming removed 1 base at V and 4 bases at J, with 14 bases between. The CDR3 coding sequence is TGTGCCAGCAGCCAAGTGGCTGGGGCTGGAGGAAACACCATATATTTT. It codes for CASSQVAGAGGNTIYF. Combining the CDR3 with reference TRBV14 and TRBJ1-3 gives the whole variable domain EAGVTQFPSHSVIEKGQTVTLRCDPISGHDNLYWYRRVMGKEIKFLLHFVKESKQDESGMPNNRFLAERTGGTYSTLKVQPAELEDSGVYFCASSQVAGAGGNTIYFGEGSWLTVV.

The chain links TRBV6-5 to TRBJ1-2; a possible D gene is TRBD1 (6 bases). Germline CDR1 is MNHEY and CDR2 is SVGAGI. CDR3 length equals 14 residues. Between the trimmed V and J ends, which lost 7 bases and 8 bases, there was a span of 20 bases. The CDR3 DNA sequence: TGTGCCAGCACTGCCCTTTCGCAGGGGAGAGGCTACACCTTC. Residues: CASTALSQGRGYTF.

This chain links TRBV6-5 with TRBJ1-2; 7 bases fit TRBD1. Germline V gene data show CDR1 as MNHEY and CDR2 as SVGAGI. V lost 6 bases and J lost 8; bases outside the gene matches: 12. The CDR3 loop spans 14 amino acids. The CDR3 region is CASSNPGTASGYTF. The CDR3 bases are TGTGCCAGCAGCAACCCCGGGACAGCGTCGGGCTACACCTTC.

In DNA form, the CDR3 reads TGCGCCAGCAGCTTACAACAGTACGGCGGCTACACCTTC. Translating gives CASSLQQYGGYTF. The V gene is TRBV5-1, the J gene TRBJ1-2, with D hard to call. The CDR3 is 13 residues long. Germline V gene data show CDR1 as SGHRS and CDR2 as YFSETQ. Trimming shortened V by 2 bases and J by 8 bases, and 13 bases separated the two germline ends.

This clone was observed a single time. The gene calls are TRBV12-3 or TRBV12-4 and TRBJ1-6; unclear D gene. Deletions cut 1 base from V and 7 bases from J, with 5 bases between. The CDR3 has 13 residues. The chain's CDR3 is CASSLGGNSPLHF. CDR3 sequence (DNA): TGTGCCAGCAGTTTAGGCGGGAATTCACCCCTCCACTTT.

Here the CDR3 reads CASSLFSGSYNEQFF. The CDR3 DNA sequence: TGTGCCAGCAGCTTGTTTAGCGGTTCTTACAATGAGCAGTTCTTC. The chain carries TRBV7-3 and TRBJ2-1, with D possibly TRBD2 on 6 matching bases. The germline V gene encodes CDR1 SGHTA and CDR2 FQGTGA. The CDR3 runs to 15 residues. V was trimmed by 3 bases and J by 4 bases, leaving 13 bases between them.

The chain combines TRBV19 with TRBJ2-2; 8 bases map to TRBD1. This CDR3 is built from 15 residues. The trim removed 6 bases at V and 7 bases at J, leaving 10 bases unmatched. CDR1 is LNHDA, CDR2 SQIVND, per germline (reference sequence). The CDR3 protein is CASRPSGGAVGELFF. The DNA of the CDR3 is TGTGCCAGTAGACCCTCAGGGGGCGCGGTCGGGGAGCTGTTTTTT.

The count of this clone is one. The chain combines TRBV15 with TRBJ2-5, with TRBD2 matching over 8 bases. The length of the CDR3 is 18 residues. From germline, CDR1 is LNHNV and CDR2 YYDKDF (reference sequence). The J segment lost 5 bases and the V segment lost 3 bases, leaving 17 bases of the junction unmatched. CDR3 coding DNA: TGTGCCACCAGCAGCGACTCAACGTACAGCGGGGGACGCGAGACCCAGTACTTC. It codes for CATSSDSTYSGGRETQYF. Combining the CDR3 with reference TRBV15 and TRBJ2-5 gives the whole variable domain DAMVIQNPRYQVTQFGKPVTLSCSQTLNHNVMYWYQQKSSQAPKLLFHYYDKDFNNEADTPDNFQSRRPNTSFCFLDIRSPGLGDTAMYLCATSSDSTYSGGRETQYFGPGTRLLVL.

The CDR3 reads CASSLEALLGYGYTF. For the CDR3, the DNA is TGTGCCAGCAGCTTAGAAGCGCTTTTAGGCTATGGCTACACCTTC. The chain couples TRBV11-2 to TRBJ1-2, with D uncertain. Germline CDR1 SGHAT, CDR2 FQNNGV. The V and J ends lost 0 bases and 4 bases respectively, with 12 bases between them. The CDR3 loop spans 15 amino acids.

The chain links TRBV3-1 (or the pseudogene TRBV3-2) to TRBJ2-7, with 8 bases aligning to TRBD2. CDR1 LGHDT and CDR2 YNNKEL come from the germline V gene (reference sequence). This CDR3 is built from 15 residues. J gave up 5 bases and V 1 base, and 7 bases lay outside the gene matches. The CDR3 region is CASSQGPAGVHEQYF. The CDR3 DNA is TGTGCCAGCAGCCAAGGGCCAGCGGGAGTCCACGAGCAGTACTTC.

The chain is built from TRBV4-1 and TRBJ2-7, with a tentative D call TRBD2 (6 bases). Trimming stripped 1 base from V and 0 bases from J, with 16 bases between. Germline V gives CDR1 MGHRA, CDR2 YSYEKL. There are 17 residues in the CDR3. CDR3 region: CASSQAPGDLSSYEQYF. CDR3 sequence (DNA): TGCGCCAGCAGCCAAGCCCCGGGGGACTTATCCTCCTACGAGCAGTACTTC.

The rearrangement links TRBV28 to TRBJ2-7; 10 bases agree with TRBD2. After removal of 6 bases from V and 5 bases from J, the junction contained 10 bases not matched to a gene. The CDR3 runs to 15 residues. Per the germline V gene, CDR1 is MDHEN and CDR2 is SYDVKM. CDR3 bases: TGTGCCAGCAGATCCGAGCGGGAGGGCGTCCACGAGCAGTACTTC. The encoded protein is CASRSEREGVHEQYF.

The rearrangement links TRBV21-1 to TRBJ1-5; TRBD1 was called by the table and not checked on the DNA. TRBV21-1 is a documented pseudogene. This CDR3 region has 17 residues. DNA for the CDR3: TGTGCCAGCAGCAAATTTTCCCTTACAGGGCCTAATCAGCCCCAGCATTTT. Amino acid sequence: CASSKFSLTGPNQPQHF.

This chain uses TRBV29-1 with TRBJ1-4; TRBD1 aligns across 7 bases. The CDR3 has 13 amino acids. Germline-derived CDR1 and CDR2 are SQVTM and ANQGSEA. Germline trimming cut 4 bases from V and 4 bases from J; bases unmatched to any gene: 3. DNA for the CDR3: TGCAGCGTTGCGGGGGACAGTAATGAAAAACTGTTTTTT. This sequence encodes CSVAGDSNEKLFF.

This chain joins TRBV10-1 and TRBJ2-3; maybe TRBD2 (7 bases). Trimming removed 9 bases at V and 2 bases at J, with 15 bases between. Looked up from germline, CDR1 is WNHNN and CDR2 is SYGVQD (reference sequence). This CDR3 has 14 amino acids. The CDR3 region is CASAEGGFTDTQYF. CDR3 nucleotides: TGCGCCAGTGCGGAGGGGGGGTTCACAGATACGCAGTATTTT.

V and J are TRBV29-1 and TRBJ1-1; D remains unclear. This CDR3 contains 13 residues. Germline-derived CDR1 and CDR2 are SQVTM and ANQGSEA. V was clipped by 3 bases and J by 1 base, with 9 bases between them. In nucleotides, the CDR3 is TGCAGCGTTGAGGAGGAGGCGAACACTGAAGCTTTCTTT. Protein product: CSVEEEANTEAFF.

Here the CDR3 DNA reads TGTGCCAGCAGCTATACCTACAATGAGCAGTTCTTC. Its translation is CASSYTYNEQFF. The chain has TRBV3-1 (or the pseudogene TRBV3-2) and TRBJ2-1; D not resolved. V lost 5 bases to trimming and J lost 2 bases, with 4 bases between them. The CDR3 loop spans 12 amino acids. Germline values: CDR1 LGHDT, CDR2 YNNKEL (reference sequence).

The V and J genes are TRBV27 and TRBJ2-1; TRBD1 matches 8 bases. After removal of 3 bases from V and 4 bases from J, the junction contained 8 bases not matched to a gene. Germline V CDR1 and CDR2: MNHEY, SMNVEV (reference sequence). The CDR3 loop spans 16 amino acids. Here the CDR3 reads CASSLYRDRLYNEQFF. The CDR3 DNA is TGTGCCAGCAGTTTGTACCGGGACAGGCTTTACAATGAGCAGTTCTTC.

CDR3 in DNA: TGTGCCAGCAGTGATAGCTGGATACAAGAGACCCAGTACTTC. It specifies CASSDSWIQETQYF. The chain combines TRBV27 with TRBJ2-5; unclear D gene. Germline V gene data show CDR1 as MNHEY and CDR2 as SMNVEV (reference sequence). The CDR3 spans 14 residues. Trimming cost V 5 bases and J 2 bases, with 12 bases left between them.

The chain is built from TRBV30 and TRBJ2-7; the D is unclear. This CDR3 has 12 residues. Germline-derived CDR1 and CDR2 are GTSNPN and SVGIG (reference sequence). The V end lost 0 bases, the J end lost 2 bases, and 5 bases lay between the germline ends. CDR3 loop: CAWSVRAYEQYF. CDR3 sequence (DNA): TGTGCCTGGAGTGTCCGAGCCTACGAGCAGTACTTC.

The chain is built from TRBV18 and TRBJ2-1; D possibly corresponds to TRBD2 (5 bases). V was trimmed by 2 bases and J by 4 bases, leaving 12 bases between them. Germline V gives CDR1 KGHSH, CDR2 LQKENI. The CDR3 is made up of 15 amino acids. The CDR3 DNA is TGTGCCAGCTCACCAGGGGTTCGGGGTTACAATGAGCAGTTCTTC. Protein product: CASSPGVRGYNEQFF.

The chain couples TRBV19 to TRBJ1-5; the D gene is possibly TRBD1 (5 bases). Looked up from germline, CDR1 is LNHDA and CDR2 is SQIVND (reference sequence). CDR3 length: 15 residues. Between the trimmed V and J ends, which lost 5 bases and 2 bases, there was a span of 13 bases. CDR3 protein: CASSFGDSGNQPQHF. CDR3 DNA: TGTGCCAGTAGTTTTGGTGACAGCGGCAATCAGCCCCAGCATTTT.